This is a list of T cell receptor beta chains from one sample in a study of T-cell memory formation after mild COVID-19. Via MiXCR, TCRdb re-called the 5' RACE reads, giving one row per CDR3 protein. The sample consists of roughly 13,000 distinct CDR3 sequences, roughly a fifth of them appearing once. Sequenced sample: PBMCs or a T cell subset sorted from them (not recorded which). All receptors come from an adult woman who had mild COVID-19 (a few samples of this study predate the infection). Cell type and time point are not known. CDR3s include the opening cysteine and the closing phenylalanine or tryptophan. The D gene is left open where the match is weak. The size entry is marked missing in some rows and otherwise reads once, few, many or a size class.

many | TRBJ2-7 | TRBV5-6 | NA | TGTGCCAGCAGCCCGGGGGTTTGGGAGGCCGAGCAGTACTTC | CASSPGVWEAEQYF
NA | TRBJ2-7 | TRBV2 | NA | TGTGCCAGCAGTGTGTTGCGGGGTGCCGACGAGCAGTACTTC | CASSVLRGADEQYF
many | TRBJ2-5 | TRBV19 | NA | TGTGCCAGTAGTATAGAGGTTTTCCAAGAGACCCAGTACTTC | CASSIEVFQETQYF
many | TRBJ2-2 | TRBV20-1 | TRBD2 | TGCAGTGCTAGAGATTTCCTAGCGGGAGGGCCAACCGGGGAGCTGTTTTTT | CSARDFLAGGPTGELFF
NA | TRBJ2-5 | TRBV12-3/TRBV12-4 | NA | TGTGCCAGCAGTCCCCTCTGGGGGTTGGAGACCCAGTACTTC | CASSPLWGLETQYF
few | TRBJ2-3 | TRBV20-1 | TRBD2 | TGCAGTGCTAGAGAAAGGACTAGCGCGGGAGATACGCAGTATTTT | CSARERTSAGDTQYF
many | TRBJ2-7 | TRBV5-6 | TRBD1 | TGTGCCAGCAGCCTGGGACAGGCCTCCTACGAGCAGTACTTC | CASSLGQASYEQYF
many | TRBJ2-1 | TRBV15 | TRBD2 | TGTGCCACCAGCATCTATAGCGGGGGGGGAGGTGAGCAGTTCTTC | CATSIYSGGGGEQFF
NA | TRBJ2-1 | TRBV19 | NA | TGTGCCAGTAGTATAGACCCACTAGGGTATGAGCAGTTCTTC | CASSIDPLGYEQFF
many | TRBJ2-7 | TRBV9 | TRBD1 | TGTGCCAGCAGCGCCCAGGGGACAGGCCTCTCCTACGAGCAGTACTTC | CASSAQGTGLSYEQYF
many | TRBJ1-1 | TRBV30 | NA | TGTGCCTGGAGTGTACAAGGGAACACTGAAGCTTTCTTT | CAWSVQGNTEAFF
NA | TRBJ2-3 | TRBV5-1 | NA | TGCGCCAGCAGCTTGGCAACGGGGACAGATACGCAGTATTTT | CASSLATGTDTQYF
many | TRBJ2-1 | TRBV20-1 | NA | TGCAGTGCTAGTCCCCTAGGGGGAATTTACAATGAGCAGTTCTTC | CSASPLGGIYNEQFF
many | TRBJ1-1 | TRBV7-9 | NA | TGTGCCAGTACCGGGGAACCATGGACTGAAGCTTTCTTT | CASTGEPWTEAFF
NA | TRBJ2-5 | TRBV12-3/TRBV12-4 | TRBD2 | TGTGCCAGCAAACTAGCGGGGCCAGAGACCCAGTACTTC | CASKLAGPETQYF
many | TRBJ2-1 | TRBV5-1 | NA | TGCGCCAGTGAACCAGGGGACTCCTACAATGAGCAGTTCTTC | CASEPGDSYNEQFF
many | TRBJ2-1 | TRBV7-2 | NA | TGTGCCAGCAGAAAAACAGGGTTTGACTACAATGAGCAGTTCTTC | CASRKTGFDYNEQFF
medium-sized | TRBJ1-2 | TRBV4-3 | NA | TGCGCCAGCGGCGAGTTCGGTACTAACTATGGCTACACCTTC | CASGEFGTNYGYTF
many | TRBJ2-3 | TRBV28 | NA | TGTGCGGTGGCGTTTGGGACAGATACGCAGTATTTT | CAVAFGTDTQYF
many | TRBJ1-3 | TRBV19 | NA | TGTGCCAGTAGTCCGGACGCAGGGGATGGAAACACCATATATTTT | CASSPDAGDGNTIYF
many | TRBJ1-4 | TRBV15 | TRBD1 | TGTGCCACCAGCAGAGCGGTTTGGGACAGCAATGAAAAACTGTTTTTT | CATSRAVWDSNEKLFF
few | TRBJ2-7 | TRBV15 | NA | TGTGCCACCAGCAGAGAGTACAGTTCCTACGAGCAGTACTTC | CATSREYSSYEQYF
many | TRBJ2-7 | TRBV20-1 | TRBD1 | TGCAGTGCCAGAGCCGGGACAGGGGGCTACGAGCAGTACTTC | CSARAGTGGYEQYF
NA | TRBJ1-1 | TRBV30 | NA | TGTGCCTGGGATTGGGCAGGGCCGGGCACTGAAGCTTTCTTT | CAWDWAGPGTEAFF
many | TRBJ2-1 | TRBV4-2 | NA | TGTGCCAGCAGCCCGGTTCCGGGCGATGAGCAGTTCTTC | CASSPVPGDEQFF
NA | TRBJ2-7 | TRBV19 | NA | TGTGCCAGTAAGGACGTATCAGTGACGAGCTCCTACGAGCAGTACTTC | CASKDVSVTSSYEQYF
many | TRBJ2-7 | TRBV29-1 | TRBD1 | TGCAGCGCCGTGACAGGGGAACGGTACGAGCAGTACTTC | CSAVTGERYEQYF
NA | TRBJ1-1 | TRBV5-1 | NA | TGCGCCAGCAGCTTGGAACAGGGAGAAGGGGAAGCTTTCTTT | CASSLEQGEGEAFF
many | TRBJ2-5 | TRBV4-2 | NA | TGTGCCAGCAGCCAAGAGGTGGGAATGGAGACCCAGTACTTC | CASSQEVGMETQYF
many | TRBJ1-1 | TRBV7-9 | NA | TGTGCCAGCAGCTTAGGTTGGGAATCGGCTTTCTTT | CASSLGWESAFF
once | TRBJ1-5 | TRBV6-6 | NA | TGTGCCAGCAGTCCCTCGGACGGCAATCAGCCCCAGCATTTT | CASSPSDGNQPQHF
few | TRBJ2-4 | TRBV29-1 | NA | TGCAGCCCCACTCGTGGGCACTCGGGAGCCAAAAACATTCAGTACTTC | CSPTRGHSGAKNIQYF
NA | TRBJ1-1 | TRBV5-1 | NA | TGCGCCAGCAGGATGGGGATATTTGACACTGAAACTTTCTTT | CASRMGIFDTETFF
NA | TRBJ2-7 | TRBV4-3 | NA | TGCGCCAGCAGTCGAGACAGAGCCTACGAGCAGTACTTC | CASSRDRAYEQYF
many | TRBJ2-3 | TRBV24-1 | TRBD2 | TGTGCCACCAGTGACCCTAGCGGGAGGGCAGATACGCAGTATTTT | CATSDPSGRADTQYF
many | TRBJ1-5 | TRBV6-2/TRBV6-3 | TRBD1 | TGTGCCAGCAGAGAAAGACAGGGGGCTTACCAGCCCCAGCATTTT | CASRERQGAYQPQHF
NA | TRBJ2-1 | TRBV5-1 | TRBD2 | TGCGCCAGCAGCCGAGGACTAGCGGAATACAATGAGCAGTTCTTC | CASSRGLAEYNEQFF
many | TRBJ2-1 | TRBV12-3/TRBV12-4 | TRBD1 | TGTGCCAGCAGTTCCCCGGGACAGGGTATCGATGAGCAGTTCTTC | CASSSPGQGIDEQFF
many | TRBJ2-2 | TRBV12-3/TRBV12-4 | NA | TGTGCCAGCAGTTTCGATTGGGAGCTGTTTTTT | CASSFDWELFF
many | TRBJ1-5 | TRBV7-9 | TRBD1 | TGTGCCAGCAGCGCCCAGGGGGATCGGGGTCAGCCCCAGCATTTT | CASSAQGDRGQPQHF
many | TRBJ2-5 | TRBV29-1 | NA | TGCAGCGTTGATGGGACGAATGAGGAGACCCAGTACTTC | CSVDGTNEETQYF
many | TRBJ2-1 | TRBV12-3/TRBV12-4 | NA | TGTGCCAGCAGAGGGGAGAACAATGAGCAGTTCTTC | CASRGENNEQFF
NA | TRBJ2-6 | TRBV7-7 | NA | TGTGCCAGCAGCCCTTATATAGGGGCCTCCGACTCTGGGGCCAACGTCCTGACTTTC | CASSPYIGASDSGANVLTF
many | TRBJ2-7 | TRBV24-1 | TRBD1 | TGTGCCACCAGTGAAGCCGGGACAGGCTCCTACGAGCAGTACTTC | CATSEAGTGSYEQYF
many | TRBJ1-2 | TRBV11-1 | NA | TGTGCCAGCAGCTTAGGAGCAGCCAACTATGGCTACACCTTC | CASSLGAANYGYTF
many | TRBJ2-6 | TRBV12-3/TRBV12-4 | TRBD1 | TGTGCCAGCAGTTACGTACCCCGGGACAGGGGCTCCGCTGGGGCCAACGTCCTGACTTTC | CASSYVPRDRGSAGANVLTF
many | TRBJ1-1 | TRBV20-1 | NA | TGCAGTGCTAGCAGGGGCCGGAACACTGAAGCTTTCTTT | CSASRGRNTEAFF
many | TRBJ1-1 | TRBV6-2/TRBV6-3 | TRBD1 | TGTGCCAGCAGTCGAACCGGGACAGGAGTCACTGAAGCTTTCTTT | CASSRTGTGVTEAFF
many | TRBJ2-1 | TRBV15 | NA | TGTGCCACCAGCCTGGACATCCCGTACTACAATGAGCAGTTCTTC | CATSLDIPYYNEQFF
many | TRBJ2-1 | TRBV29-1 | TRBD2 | TGCAGCGTTGAGGGGACTAGCGGGAGTAGCAATGAGCAGTTCTTC | CSVEGTSGSSNEQFF
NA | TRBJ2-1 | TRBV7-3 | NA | TGTGCCAGCAGCTTAAGGCTAGCTGGGACGAATGAGCAGTTCTTC | CASSLRLAGTNEQFF
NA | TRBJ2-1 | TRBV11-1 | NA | TGTGCCAGCAGAACAGGGTTCAATGAGCAGTTCTTC | CASRTGFNEQFF
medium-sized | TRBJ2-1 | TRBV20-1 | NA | TGCAGTGCTAGAGATAGGGCGTACAATGAGCAGTTCTTC | CSARDRAYNEQFF
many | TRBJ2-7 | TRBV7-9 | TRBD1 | TGTGCCAGCAGCCAAACAACAGGGGACCTAGCCTACGAGCAGTACTTC | CASSQTTGDLAYEQYF
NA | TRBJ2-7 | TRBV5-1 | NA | TGCGCCAGCAGAATGGTCCCGGGGGCTTACGAGCAGTACTTC | CASRMVPGAYEQYF
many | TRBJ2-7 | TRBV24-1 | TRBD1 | TGTGCCACCAGTGCGGGACAGGACATCTACGAGCAGTACTTC | CATSAGQDIYEQYF
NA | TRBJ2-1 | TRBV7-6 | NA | TGTGCCAGCAGCCCGAGTCGGACAGCCCCGGATCATTACAATGAGCAGTTCTTC | CASSPSRTAPDHYNEQFF